The 9 T cell receptor beta chains listed next were all sequenced from one sample in a study of blood T cell repertoires in COVID-19. This table comes from immunoSEQ multiplex PCR, and its TCRdb copy is limited to in-frame clones, with some not included. The table includes about 300,000 clones, 75% to 95% detected once. The sample was peripheral blood. These receptors were obtained from a woman in her 30s with COVID-19, enrolled during active disease.

This chain links TRBV28 with TRBJ1-1; 7 bases map to TRBD1. V was pared by 5 bases and J by 4 bases, with 13 bases of the junction left unmatched. The germline V gene encodes CDR1 MDHEN and CDR2 SYDVKM. The CDR3 runs to 16 residues. The CDR3 region is CASSPDTGEVGTEAFF. The CDR3 DNA is TGTGCCAGCAGTCCCGACACAGGGGAAGTAGGCACTGAAGCTTTCTTT. The variable domain in full, completed from reference TRBV28 and TRBJ1-1, reads DVKVTQSSRYLVKRTGEKVFLECVQDMDHENMFWYRQDPGLGLRLIYFSYDVKMKEKGDIPEGYSVSREKKERFSLILESASTNQTSMYLCASSPDTGEVGTEAFFGQGTRLTVV.

The rearrangement uses TRBV21-1 and TRBJ2-1; TRBD2 was called by the table and not checked on the DNA. TRBV21-1 represents a pseudogene. CDR3 length: 15 amino acids. In DNA, the CDR3 is TGTGCCAGCAGTCGACTAGCGGGAGTAGGCCATGAGCAGTTCTTC. Its translation: CASSRLAGVGHEQFF.

The chain has TRBV2 and TRBJ1-1; D may be TRBD1 (5 bases). The CDR3 has 13 residues. The V gene lost 7 bases and the J gene lost 10 bases, with 19 bases spanning the gap. Germline values: CDR1 SNHLY, CDR2 FYNNEI. CDR3 protein: CASTLRGVGGAFF. The CDR3 region has the DNA TGTGCCAGCACTCTACGAGGGGTGGGGGGAGCTTTCTTT.

The chain combines TRBV28 with TRBJ1-5, with D hard to call. Germline loops: CDR1 MDHEN, CDR2 SYDVKM. The length of the CDR3 is 15 residues. V was pared by 3 bases and J by 0 bases, with 9 bases between. The CDR3 spells CASSLFSYSNQPQHF. The DNA for the CDR3 is TGTGCCAGCAGTTTGTTCAGTTATAGCAATCAGCCCCAGCATTTT.

This chain joins TRBV21-1 and TRBJ2-5; the DNA was not compared with TRBD1, the D call given in the table. TRBV21-1 is shown as a pseudogene. This CDR3 region has 21 residues. The CDR3 reads CASSTRFTTDPARKSQETQYF. CDR3 DNA: TGTGCCAGCAGCACACGCTTTACGACAGACCCAGCCAGAAAGAGCCAAGAGACCCAGTACTTC.

CDR3 sequence reads: CATSRGLTDTQYF. CDR3 DNA sequence: TGTGCCACCAGCAGAGGGCTCACAGATACGCAGTATTTT. The rearrangement uses TRBV15 and TRBJ2-3, with D unresolved. V was pared by 1 base and J by 2 bases, with 4 bases between. The V gene's germline CDR1 is LNHNV and CDR2 YYDKDF (reference sequence). The CDR3 spans 13 residues.

The chain links TRBV7-2 to TRBJ2-1; D is perhaps TRBD2 (6 bases). This CDR3 spans 14 amino acids. The ends were cut back, 0 bases at V and 7 bases at J, with 10 bases in the middle. Germline-derived CDR1 and CDR2 are SGHTA and FQGNSA. CDR3 nucleotides: TGTGCCAGCAGCTTAGCGGTCGGAGGGAATGAGCAGTTCTTC. This gives the protein CASSLAVGGNEQFF.

V is TRBV6-5 and J is TRBJ2-5, with 9 bases matching TRBD1. Unmatched junction bases numbered 6, after V lost 0 bases and J lost 10 bases. Germline loops: CDR1 MNHEY, CDR2 SVGAGI. The CDR3 extends over 14 amino acids. The CDR3 protein is CASSYSIGTGLQYF. The CDR3 DNA is TGTGCCAGCAGTTACTCGATAGGGACAGGGCTCCAGTACTTC.

The CDR3 bases are TGTGCCAGCAGTGACCGACGCGGGGATACGCAGTATTTT. Its translation: CASSDRRGDTQYF. V gene TRBV6-4 combines with J gene TRBJ2-3, with D possibly matching TRBD2 (5 bases). CDR1 MRHNA and CDR2 SNTAGT come from the germline V gene. The CDR3 contains 13 residues. Between the trimmed V and J ends, which lost 2 bases and 6 bases, there was a span of 9 bases.